The 27 T cell receptor beta chains given below trace back to one sample, sequenced in a study of blood T cells in healthy people across ages. Then a second PCR, running about 6 to 11 cycles, was carried out with a sample-barcoded 5' primer and a J-beta primer mix. One entry per CDR3 protein results from TCRdb running MiXCR on the 5' RACE reads. Of about 970,000 distinct CDR3 sequences listed, roughly 50% are singletons. Sequenced material: blood. These receptors came from a woman in her fifties or sixties in good health.

The chain couples TRBV28 to TRBJ1-5; D not certain. Between the trimmed V and J ends, which lost 6 bases and 2 bases, there was a span of 8 bases. This CDR3 has 13 amino acids. Per the germline V gene, CDR1 is MDHEN and CDR2 is SYDVKM. CDR3 nucleotides: TGTGCCAGCAGGGAGGTCGGCAATCAGCCCCAGCATTTT. This gives the protein CASREVGNQPQHF.

The J gene is TRBJ2-3, the V gene TRBV7-2, with 9 bases that match TRBD1. Per germline, CDR1 SGHTA and CDR2 FQGNSA. The CDR3 spans 16 residues. The J segment lost 6 bases and the V segment lost 4 bases, leaving 11 bases of the junction unmatched. CDR3 coding DNA: TGTGCCAGCAGCTCTGTAGGGACAGGGACCAGGGATACGCAGTATTTT. The encoded protein is CASSSVGTGTRDTQYF.

The chain recombines TRBV6-6 with TRBJ1-4; a possible D gene is TRBD1 (6 bases). The germline V gene has CDR1 MNHNY and CDR2 SVGAGI (reference sequence). Trimming shortened V by 7 bases and J by 2 bases, and 20 bases separated the two germline ends. The CDR3 covers 17 residues. This chain's CDR3 is CASTPTGASRTNEKLFF. CDR3 DNA sequence: TGTGCCAGCACTCCAACGGGGGCTAGTAGGACTAATGAAAAACTGTTTTTT.

The CDR3 loop reads CASRSGSGRAPKNIQYF. The CDR3 coding sequence is TGTGCTTCCAGATCGGGAAGCGGGAGGGCCCCCAAAAACATTCAGTACTTC. The rearrangement uses TRBV7-9 and TRBJ2-4, with 10 bases matching TRBD2. Looked up from germline, CDR1 is SEHNR and CDR2 is FQNEAQ (reference sequence). The CDR3 loop spans 17 amino acids.

This clonotype was recorded once. The CDR3 loop reads CASSWISSGMANNEQFF. CDR3 bases: TGTGCCAGCAGCTGGATTTCTAGCGGGATGGCCAACAATGAGCAGTTCTTC. The V call is TRBV7-2, the J call TRBJ2-1; TRBD2 aligns across 9 bases. J gave up 5 bases and V 4 bases, and 12 bases lay outside the gene matches. CDR3 size: 17 residues. From germline, CDR1 is SGHTA and CDR2 FQGNSA. The whole variable domain, filled in from reference TRBV7-2 and TRBJ2-1, reads GAGVSQSPSNKVTEKGKDVELRCDPISGHTALYWYRQSLGQGLEFLIYFQGNSAPDKSGLPSDRFSAERTGGSVSTLTIQRTQQEDSAVYLCASSWISSGMANNEQFFGPGTRLTVL.

The chain recombines TRBV5-1 with TRBJ2-1, with TRBD1 matching over 10 bases. This CDR3 is built from 15 residues. The germline V gene encodes CDR1 SGHRS and CDR2 YFSETQ. V shed 5 bases, J shed 2 bases, and the junction held 4 bases outside the gene matches. The CDR3 bases are TGCGCCAGCAGTTATGGACAGGGGGCCTACAATGAGCAGTTCTTC. Translation gives CASSYGQGAYNEQFF.

V gene TRBV12-3 or TRBV12-4 combines with J gene TRBJ2-5; D call uncertain. Trimming left V 6 bases short and J 4 bases short, with 15 bases between. The CDR3 totals 14 residues. The CDR3 coding sequence is TGTGCCAGCAGGAGGCCGGGCGGCCGAGAGACCCAGTACTTC. Its translation: CASRRPGGRETQYF.

Comment on this clonotype: A much more abundant neighbour one base away suggests this may be a read error. The chain has TRBV13 and TRBJ2-5, with D uncertain. Germline CDR1 reads PRHDT; CDR2 reads FYEKMQ (reference sequence). This CDR3 is 12 amino acids long. CDR3 nucleotide sequence: TGTGCCGGCAGCTTAGGAAGGGAGACCCAGTACTTC. Translation: CAGSLGRETQYF. The whole variable domain, remainder taken from reference TRBV13 and TRBJ2-5, is AAGVIQSPRHLIKEKRETATLKCYPIPRHDTVYWYQQGPGQDPQFLISFYEKMQSDKGSIPDRFSAQQFSDYHSELNMSSLELGDSALYFCAGSLGRETQYFGPGTRLLVL.

This sequence joins TRBV6-5 and TRBJ2-1; 9 positions agree with TRBD2. The CDR3 runs to 16 residues. The ends lost 2 bases at V and 5 bases at J; junction bases unmatched: 7. CDR1 and CDR2 from the germline V gene are MNHEY and SVGAGI. The CDR3 is CASSYTAGGKHNEQFF. As DNA, the CDR3 is TGTGCCAGCAGTTACACCGCGGGAGGGAAGCACAATGAGCAGTTCTTC.

This chain uses TRBV28 with TRBJ2-7; 10 nucleotides align to TRBD2. The CDR3 consists of 16 residues. Looked up from germline, CDR1 is MDHEN and CDR2 is SYDVKM. V shed 4 bases, J shed 3 bases, and the junction held 9 bases outside the gene matches. The CDR3 sequence is CASSSPLAGDLYEQYF. The CDR3 nucleotides are TGTGCCAGCAGTTCCCCTCTAGCGGGAGACCTCTACGAGCAGTACTTC.

This chain joins TRBV28 and TRBJ2-7, with D uncertain. This CDR3 has 15 residues. Trimming removed 1 base from V and 6 bases from J, with 16 bases in between. From germline, CDR1 is MDHEN and CDR2 SYDVKM. The CDR3 here is CASSLSASPNAEQYF. In nucleotides, the CDR3 is TGTGCCAGCAGTTTATCAGCCTCCCCCAACGCCGAGCAGTACTTC.

This clonotype turned up a few times. V is TRBV10-3 and J is TRBJ2-7; 12 bases fit TRBD1. Germline V CDR1 and CDR2: ENHRY, SYGVKD. This CDR3 comprises 15 residues. V lost 4 bases to trimming and J lost 3 bases; unmatched junction nucleotides: 4. CDR3 sequence: CAISGGTGGGYEQYF. The CDR3 DNA reads as TGTGCCATCAGTGGGGGGACAGGGGGCGGCTACGAGCAGTACTTC.

The V call is TRBV12-3 or TRBV12-4, the J call TRBJ1-5, with D tentatively TRBD1 (6 bases). This CDR3 comprises 13 residues. V lost 8 bases and J lost 3, with 11 bases in between. CDR3 in DNA: TGTGCCAGCTGTAGGGGGGCCAATCAGCCCCAGCATTTT. It specifies CASCRGANQPQHF.

This clonotype was seen only a few times. V and J are TRBV29-1 and TRBJ2-6, with D hard to call. Germline V gene lookup returns CDR1 SQVTM and CDR2 ANQGSEA. The CDR3 is 14 residues long. Trimming removed 3 bases at V and 0 bases at J, with 6 bases between. CDR3 sequence reads: CSVDASSGANVLTF. Here the CDR3 DNA reads TGCAGCGTTGATGCCAGCTCTGGGGCCAACGTCCTGACTTTC.

This clonotype turned up a few times. This chain joins TRBV7-2 and TRBJ2-5; 10 nucleotides line up with TRBD1. This CDR3 has 15 amino acids. V shed 6 bases and J 2 bases; nucleotides not matched to a gene: 6. Germline assignment: CDR1 SGHTA and CDR2 FQGNSA. The DNA for the CDR3 is TGTGCCAGCAGGGGCAGGACAGGGGGGCAAGAGACCCAGTACTTC. Encoded protein: CASRGRTGGQETQYF.

This clonotype was picked up a small number of times. V and J are TRBV29-1 and TRBJ1-2; no definite D call. V shed 0 bases and J shed 2 bases, with 7 bases lying between them. Germline CDR1 SQVTM, CDR2 ANQGSEA. CDR3 length: 13 residues. CDR3 DNA: TGCAGCGTTGAAGATTCGGCCAACTATGGCTACACCTTC. It specifies CSVEDSANYGYTF.

This clonotype was counted only a few times. The chain couples TRBV29-1 to TRBJ2-3; a weak D match, TRBD2 (5 bases). The CDR3 has 14 residues. Germline values: CDR1 SQVTM, CDR2 ANQGSEA. Trimming removed 6 bases from V and 1 base from J, with 14 bases in between. The CDR3 protein is CSVPLVRGTDTQYF. CDR3 DNA sequence: TGCAGCGTCCCACTAGTGCGGGGCACAGATACGCAGTATTTT.

The V call is TRBV7-2, the J call TRBJ2-7; TRBD2 might be the D (6 bases). Per germline, CDR1 SGHTA and CDR2 FQGNSA. The CDR3 is made up of 16 amino acids. Trimming left V 4 bases short and J 0 bases short, with 16 bases between. CDR3 bases: TGTGCCAGCAGCTCGGTCCTAGCGTTTAGCTCCTACGAGCAGTACTTC. This translates into CASSSVLAFSSYEQYF.

The chain employs TRBV4-2 and TRBJ1-2; 8 bases map to TRBD1. Germline V gene sequence: CDR1 LGHNA, CDR2 YNFKEQ. This CDR3 region has 16 residues. The V gene end was trimmed by 2 bases and the J gene end by 0 bases; junction bases not matched to a gene: 5. CDR3 sequence (DNA): TGTGCCAGCAGCCAAACGGGACAGGCTTCTAACTATGGCTACACCTTC. Its protein product is CASSQTGQASNYGYTF.

This clonotype has a handful of counts. V and J are TRBV25-1 and TRBJ2-7; D remains unclear. The CDR3 covers 13 residues. V lost 1 base and J 5 bases, leaving 9 bases between the germline ends. The germline V gene has CDR1 MGHDK and CDR2 SYGVNS. The CDR3 coding sequence is TGTGCCAGCAGTGAATCCCCCCTTGACGAGCAGTACTTC. It translates to CASSESPLDEQYF.

V gene TRBV27 combines with J gene TRBJ2-7; TRBD2 matches at 13 bases. CDR3 size: 15 residues. CDR1 and CDR2 from the germline V gene are MNHEY and SMNVEV (reference sequence). Losses at the gene ends were 6 bases for V and 7 bases for J; bases not matched to a gene: 9. The CDR3 nucleotides are TGTGCCAGCAGCGCCGGGACTAGCGGGACCGGTGAGCAGTACTTC. It encodes CASSAGTSGTGEQYF.

The table lists this clonotype with a count of one. This rearrangement joins TRBV4-1 to TRBJ2-7; maybe TRBD2 (6 bases). The ends were cut back, 0 bases at V and 0 bases at J, with 18 bases in the middle. Germline values: CDR1 MGHRA, CDR2 YSYEKL. CDR3 length: 18 amino acids. The CDR3 sequence is CASSQEGLYPESSYEQYF. CDR3 bases: TGCGCCAGCAGCCAAGAGGGACTGTACCCCGAAAGCTCCTACGAGCAGTACTTC.

This clonotype was observed a few times. A junction boundary mismatches the germline segment, possibly from a read error. This rearrangement joins TRBV7-2 to TRBJ2-4; D remains ambiguous. The CDR3 sequence is 14 residues long. Germline lookup yields CDR1 SGHTA and CDR2 FQGNSA. CDR3 DNA: TGTGCCAGCAGCCTGCTTTTGGCCAATAACATTCAGTACTTC. Translation gives CASSLLLANNIQYF.

Only a few counts were recorded for this clonotype. The chain has TRBV12-3 or TRBV12-4 and TRBJ2-1; TRBD1 agrees at 11 bases. J lost 4 bases, V lost 3 bases, and 8 bases had no gene match. This CDR3 has 17 residues. The CDR3: CASSFFGGQGAYNEQFF. The CDR3 bases are TGTGCCAGCAGTTTTTTCGGCGGACAGGGGGCTTACAATGAGCAGTTCTTC.

This clonotype appeared a few times. This chain connects TRBV4-1 to TRBJ2-5, with TRBD2 matching 8 bases. Germline loops: CDR1 MGHRA, CDR2 YSYEKL. Trimming removed 3 bases from V and 5 bases from J; junction bases left unmatched: 5. This CDR3 contains 14 residues. The CDR3 DNA reads TGCGCCAGCAGCCAGGGACTAGGGACGGAGACCCAGTACTTC. Its protein product is CASSQGLGTETQYF.

V and J are TRBV29-1 and TRBJ2-7; a possible D gene is TRBD1 (6 bases). The CDR3 has 14 residues. V was clipped by 6 bases and J by 0 bases, with 15 bases between them. Looked up from germline, CDR1 is SQVTM and CDR2 is ANQGSEA. CDR3 region: CSVARQANSYEQYF. CDR3 DNA: TGCAGCGTCGCACGACAGGCTAACTCCTACGAGCAGTACTTC.

V usage is TRBV5-1 and J usage is TRBJ2-7, with a weak D call TRBD1 (6 bases). Germline assignment: CDR1 SGHRS and CDR2 YFSETQ. The CDR3 is made up of 13 amino acids. The ends were cut back, 7 bases at V and 0 bases at J, with 11 bases in the middle. The CDR3 reads CASRQDVSYEQYF. CDR3 in DNA: TGCGCCAGCCGACAGGACGTCTCCTACGAGCAGTACTTC.